A single sample gave rise to the 12 T cell receptor beta chains below, sequenced in a study of long-term antiretroviral therapy in people with HIV. immunoSEQ v3.0 was run at survey level. Sequencing was performed with immunoSEQ multiplex PCR; in TCRdb, only in-frame clones are kept and a portion is missing. The sample records roughly 28,000 clones, about 90% being singletons. Sequencing was performed on unsorted PBMCs, taken 1.8 years after starting antiretroviral therapy. These receptors were taken from a woman aged 18-29 years with HIV.

This clone was counted once. The chain employs TRBV6-4 and TRBJ2-2, with D unresolved. The germline V and J ends were trimmed by 6 bases and 6 bases, with 8 bases remaining between them. Germline V gene data show CDR1 as MRHNA and CDR2 as SNTAGT. CDR3 length: 12 amino acids. The CDR3 nucleotides are TGTGCCAGCAGCCCCCGTCCCGGGGAGCTGTTTTTT. This gives the protein CASSPRPGELFF.

The CDR3 DNA sequence: TGTGCCAGCAGTGAATACGGCGGGGAAGCTTTCTTT. Translating gives CASSEYGGEAFF. The chain carries TRBV25-1 and TRBJ1-1; D unresolved. CDR1 is MGHDK and CDR2 is SYGVNS in the germline V gene. Trimming took 0 bases from V and 8 from J, leaving 7 bases between them. This CDR3 is 12 amino acids long.

The rearrangement uses TRBV18 and TRBJ2-5; D not certain. Trimming pared 3 bases from V and 1 base from J, leaving 21 bases between. The CDR3 loop spans 18 amino acids. Germline V CDR1 and CDR2: KGHSH, LQKENI. As DNA, the CDR3 is TGTGCCAGCTCACCCACCGACCCGGCCGCGGAAATCCAAGAGACCCAGTACTTC. Amino acids: CASSPTDPAAEIQETQYF.

V usage is TRBV29-1 and J usage is TRBJ2-5; perhaps TRBD2 as D (7 bases). Trimming took off 4 bases at V and 4 bases at J, with 16 bases between the two ends. The CDR3 runs to 14 residues. From germline, CDR1 is SQVTM and CDR2 ANQGSEA. The CDR3 sequence: CSVALFRGGETQYF. DNA for the CDR3: TGCAGCGTTGCACTTTTTAGGGGGGGAGAGACCCAGTACTTC.

This clone was recorded only once. This chain connects TRBV5-1 to TRBJ1-1; unclear D gene. Germline CDR1 and CDR2: SGHRS and YFSETQ. V lost 0 bases to trimming and J lost 2 bases, with 5 bases between them. The CDR3 has 13 amino acids. The CDR3 protein is CASSLAGNTEAFF. In DNA, the CDR3 is TGCGCCAGCAGCTTGGCCGGAAACACTGAAGCTTTCTTT.

The V and J genes are TRBV27 and TRBJ2-7; TRBD1 agrees at 9 bases. This CDR3 spans 13 amino acids. Germline V gives CDR1 MNHEY, CDR2 SMNVEV (reference sequence). V lost 7 bases to trimming and J lost 3 bases; unmatched junction nucleotides: 4. CDR3 bases: TGTGCCAGCAAAGGACAGGGGATCTACGAGCAGTACTTC. It is translated as CASKGQGIYEQYF.

The rearrangement uses TRBV6-1 and TRBJ1-1, with D maybe TRBD1 (5 bases). Trimming left V 3 bases short and J 4 bases short, with 21 bases between. The CDR3 length is 17 residues. Germline V CDR1 and CDR2: MNHNS, SASEGT. The CDR3 DNA sequence: TGTGCCAGCAGTGATCGCCCCTTTGGGACGGACTTCACTGAAGCTTTCTTT. Amino acids: CASSDRPFGTDFTEAFF.

The V gene is TRBV5-1, the J gene TRBJ2-1; the match to TRBD2 covers 10 bases. CDR1 is SGHRS, CDR2 YFSETQ, per germline. CDR3 length: 20 residues. V dropped 4 bases and J dropped 5; count of bases not matched to a gene: 21. DNA for the CDR3: TGCGCCAGCAGCCCCACGGGGGGATGGGTCCTAGCGGGAGTCAACAATGAGCAGTTCTTC. Translating it yields CASSPTGGWVLAGVNNEQFF.

Written as DNA, the CDR3 is TGCGCCAGCAGCTTGGAGCACGGGTCCTACGAGCAGTACTTC. It encodes CASSLEHGSYEQYF. This chain connects TRBV5-1 to TRBJ2-7; D uncertain. The V gene's germline CDR1 is SGHRS and CDR2 YFSETQ. The CDR3 totals 14 residues. V was cut by 0 bases and J by 1 base, with 8 bases left in between.

The V and J genes are TRBV6-6 and TRBJ1-5; TRBD1 matches 11 bases. In germline, CDR1 is MNHNY, CDR2 SVGAGI (reference sequence). CDR3 length: 15 residues. V lost 4 bases, J lost 4 bases, and 3 bases stayed unmatched. CDR3 coding DNA: TGTGCCAGCAGTTTCGGACAGGGGGCAAATCAGCCCCAGCATTTT. The encoded protein is CASSFGQGANQPQHF.

In this sample, this clone turned up once. The chain joins TRBV4-1 to TRBJ2-3, with D perhaps assigned TRBD1 or TRBD2 (6 bases each). The CDR3 is 16 amino acids. Germline V CDR1 and CDR2: MGHRA, YSYEKL. Deletions cut 0 bases from V and 9 bases from J, with 19 bases between. DNA of the CDR3: TGCGCCAGCAGCCAAGATTTCGGGGGCGGACAACCGACGCAGTATTTT. It is translated as CASSQDFGGGQPTQYF.

The genes are TRBV28 and TRBJ1-4; 8 nucleotides line up with TRBD1. The CDR3 spans 16 residues. J gave up 5 bases and V 3 bases, and 8 bases lay outside the gene matches. Germline CDR1 MDHEN, CDR2 SYDVKM. CDR3 DNA sequence: TGTGCCAGCAGTTTGGATCAGGGGGCAAAAAATGAAAAACTGTTTTTT. This gives the protein CASSLDQGAKNEKLFF. The complete variable domain, with remaining parts taken from reference TRBV28 and TRBJ1-4, reads DVKVTQSSRYLVKRTGEKVFLECVQDMDHENMFWYRQDPGLGLRLIYFSYDVKMKEKGDIPEGYSVSREKKERFSLILESASTNQTSMYLCASSLDQGAKNEKLFFGSGTQLSVL.